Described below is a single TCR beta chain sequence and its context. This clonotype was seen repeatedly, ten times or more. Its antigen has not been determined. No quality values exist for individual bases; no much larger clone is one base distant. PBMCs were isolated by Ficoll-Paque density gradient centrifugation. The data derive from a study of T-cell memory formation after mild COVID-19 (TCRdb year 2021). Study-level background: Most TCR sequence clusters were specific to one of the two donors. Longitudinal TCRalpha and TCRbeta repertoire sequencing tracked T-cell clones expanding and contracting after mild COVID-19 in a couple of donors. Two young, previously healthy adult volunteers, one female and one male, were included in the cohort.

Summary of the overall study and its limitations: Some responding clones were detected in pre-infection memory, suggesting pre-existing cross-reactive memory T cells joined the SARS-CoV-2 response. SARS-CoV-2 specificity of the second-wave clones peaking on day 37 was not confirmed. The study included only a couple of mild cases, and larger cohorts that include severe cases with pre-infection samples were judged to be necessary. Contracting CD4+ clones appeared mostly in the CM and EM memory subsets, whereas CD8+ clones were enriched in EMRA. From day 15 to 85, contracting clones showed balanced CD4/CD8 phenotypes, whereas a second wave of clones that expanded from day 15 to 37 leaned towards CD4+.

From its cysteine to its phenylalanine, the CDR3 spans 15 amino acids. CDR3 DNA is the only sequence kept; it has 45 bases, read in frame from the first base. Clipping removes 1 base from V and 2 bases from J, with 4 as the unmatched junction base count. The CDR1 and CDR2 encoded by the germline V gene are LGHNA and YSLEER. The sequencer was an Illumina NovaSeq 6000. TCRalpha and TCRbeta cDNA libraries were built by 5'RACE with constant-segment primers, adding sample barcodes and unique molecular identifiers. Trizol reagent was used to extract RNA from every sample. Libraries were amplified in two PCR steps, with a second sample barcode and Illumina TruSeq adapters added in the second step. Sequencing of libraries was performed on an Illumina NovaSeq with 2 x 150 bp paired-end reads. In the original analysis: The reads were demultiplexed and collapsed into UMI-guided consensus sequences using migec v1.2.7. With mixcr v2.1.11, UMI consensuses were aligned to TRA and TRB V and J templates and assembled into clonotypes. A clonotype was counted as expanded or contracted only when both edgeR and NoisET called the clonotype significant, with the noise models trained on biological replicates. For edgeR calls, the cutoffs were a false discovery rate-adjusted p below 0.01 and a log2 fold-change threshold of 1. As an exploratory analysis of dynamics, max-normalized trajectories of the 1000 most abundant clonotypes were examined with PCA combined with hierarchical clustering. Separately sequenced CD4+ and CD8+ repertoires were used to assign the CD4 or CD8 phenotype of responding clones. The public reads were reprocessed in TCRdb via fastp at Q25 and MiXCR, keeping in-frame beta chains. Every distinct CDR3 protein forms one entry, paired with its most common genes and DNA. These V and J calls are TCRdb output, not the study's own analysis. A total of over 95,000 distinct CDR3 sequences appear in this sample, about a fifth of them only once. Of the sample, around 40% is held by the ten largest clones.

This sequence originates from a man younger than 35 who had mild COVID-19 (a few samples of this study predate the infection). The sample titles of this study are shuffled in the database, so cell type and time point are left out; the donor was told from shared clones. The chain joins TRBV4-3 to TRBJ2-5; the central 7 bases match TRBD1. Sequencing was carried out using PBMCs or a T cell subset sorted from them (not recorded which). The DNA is TGCGCCAGCAGCCAAGCCCGGACAGGACAAGAGACCCAGTACTTC. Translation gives CASSQARTGQETQYF.